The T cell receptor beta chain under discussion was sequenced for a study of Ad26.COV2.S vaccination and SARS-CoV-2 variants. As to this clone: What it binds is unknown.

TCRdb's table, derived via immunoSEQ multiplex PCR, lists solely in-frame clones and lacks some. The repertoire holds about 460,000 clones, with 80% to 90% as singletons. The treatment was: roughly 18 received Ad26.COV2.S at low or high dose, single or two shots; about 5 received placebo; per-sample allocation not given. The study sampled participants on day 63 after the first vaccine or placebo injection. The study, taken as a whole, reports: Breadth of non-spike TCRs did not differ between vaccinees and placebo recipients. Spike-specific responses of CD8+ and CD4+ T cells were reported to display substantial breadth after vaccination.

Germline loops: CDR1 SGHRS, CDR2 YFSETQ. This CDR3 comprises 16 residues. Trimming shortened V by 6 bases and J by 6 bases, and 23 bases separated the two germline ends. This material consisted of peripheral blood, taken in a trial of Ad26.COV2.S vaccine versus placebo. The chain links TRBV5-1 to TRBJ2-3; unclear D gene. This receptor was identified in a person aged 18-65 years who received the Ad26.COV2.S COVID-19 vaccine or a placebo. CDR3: CASTPRPTTLSDTQYF. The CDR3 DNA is TGCGCCAGCACCCCTCGGCCTACCACCCTGAGCGATACGCAGTATTTT.